This entry concerns a single T cell receptor beta chain. Original processing notes: Reference gene primer amplification in the assay estimated nucleated cell counts. Clones were read by immunoSEQ multiplex PCR, and TCRdb kept only the in-frame ones, dropping some. D and trimming come from the DNA, and the V and J calls and clone size come from that table. The table has fewer than 350,000 clones, around 85% seen once. The data are from a study of blood T cell repertoires in COVID-19. Study context: Whether acute or convalescent, the COVID-19 samples came from the United States, Italy and Spain. T cells, B-cell-depleted T cells, or PBMCs supplied cDNA or gDNA.

The V and J ends lost 8 bases and 9 bases respectively, with 16 bases between them. Per germline, CDR1 SNHLY and CDR2 FYNNEI. The CDR3 spans 12 residues. V gene TRBV2 combines with J gene TRBJ2-5, with a weak D call TRBD1 (6 bases). Specimen: peripheral blood. The origin of this receptor is a human donor in a cohort sampled during active COVID-19. The DNA for the CDR3 is TGTGCCAGCTCTAGGGACAAGGGGGCCCAGTACTTC. Translated, it gives CASSRDKGAQYF.